This T cell receptor beta chain was recovered during a study of response to subunit inactivated influenza vaccine. Germline values: CDR1 MNHEY, CDR2 SVGEGT. V was cut by 4 bases and J by 6 bases, with 10 bases left in between. This CDR3 comprises 12 residues. TCRdb used MiXCR to reprocess the RT-PCR reads, holding one entry per CDR3 protein. Found here are around 200,000 distinct CDR3 sequences, 13% to 15% of them singletons; the top ten hold 26%. This clonotype was seen more than once but under ten times. The rearrangement joins TRBV6-2 or TRBV6-3 to TRBJ2-7; D unclear. This specimen was CD8+ T cells sorted from PBMCs, taken about 5 days after vaccination. This clonotype was sampled from a man in his forties or fifties who received an inactivated influenza vaccine. CDR3 amino acids: CASSSLELEQYF. CDR3 DNA: TGTGCCAGCAGTTCCCTCGAGCTCGAGCAGTACTTC.